The 25 T cell receptor beta chains below all came from one sample that was sequenced in a study of blood T cell repertoires in COVID-19. Sequencing used immunoSEQ multiplex PCR; TCRdb keeps in-frame clones, though not all of them. This table holds 130,000 to 150,000 clones, about 80% found once. The sample consisted of peripheral blood. The receptors come from a man between 60 and 75 years old with acute or convalescent COVID-19.

This clone was detected only once. The J gene is TRBJ1-3, the V gene TRBV28; D is unclear. The CDR3 loop spans 14 amino acids. Germline V CDR1 and CDR2: MDHEN, SYDVKM. Trimming cost V 1 base and J 2 bases, with 6 bases left between them. The CDR3 sequence: CASSLSTPGNTIYF. DNA of the CDR3: TGTGCCAGCAGTTTATCGACACCTGGAAACACCATATATTTT.

V gene TRBV5-5 combines with J gene TRBJ1-1; perhaps TRBD1 as D (5 bases). This CDR3 has 15 amino acids. Germline V gene data show CDR1 as SGHKS and CDR2 as YYEKEE (reference sequence). Trimming stripped 4 bases from V and 3 bases from J, with 16 bases between. CDR3 amino acids: CASSPLGGVDTEAFF. The CDR3 DNA is TGTGCCAGCAGCCCTCTGGGAGGGGTGGACACTGAAGCTTTCTTT. The complete variable domain, with remaining parts taken from reference TRBV5-5 and TRBJ1-1, reads DAGVTQSPTHLIKTRGQQVTLRCSPISGHKSVSWYQQVLGQGPQFIFQYYEKEERGRGNFPDRFSARQFPNYSSELNVNALLLGDSALYLCASSPLGGVDTEAFFGQGTRLTVV.

The rearrangement uses TRBV7-2 and TRBJ1-3; D perhaps matches TRBD1 (6 bases). Germline CDR1 SGHTA, CDR2 FQGNSA. V was clipped by 4 bases and J by 4 bases, with 14 bases between them. CDR3 size: 15 residues. CDR3: CASSWNRVAGNTIYF. The CDR3 DNA is TGTGCCAGCAGCTGGAACAGGGTTGCGGGAAACACCATATATTTT.

This clone was observed a few times. The rearrangement links TRBV6-6 to TRBJ1-3; 7 nucleotides match TRBD1. This CDR3 comprises 14 residues. Losses at the gene ends were 6 bases for V and 3 bases for J; bases not matched to a gene: 5. The V gene's germline CDR1 is MNHNY and CDR2 SVGAGI (reference sequence). In nucleotides, the CDR3 is TGTGCCAGCAGGACAGGGCCTGGTGGAAACACCATATATTTT. Its protein product is CASRTGPGGNTIYF.

The chain uses TRBV5-1 and TRBJ1-4; 10 bases are a match to TRBD1. This CDR3 has 16 amino acids. CDR1 and CDR2 from the germline V gene are SGHRS and YFSETQ. With 4 bases clipped from V and 0 bases from J, the junction kept 3 bases outside the gene matches. The CDR3 loop is CASSVGQGATNEKLFF. CDR3 DNA sequence: TGCGCCAGCAGCGTCGGACAGGGGGCAACTAATGAAAAACTGTTTTTT.

This clone was recorded once. This sequence joins TRBV5-1 and TRBJ2-1; 7 bases are a match to TRBD2. Germline V gene sequence: CDR1 SGHRS, CDR2 YFSETQ. The CDR3 covers 16 residues. V dropped 0 bases and J dropped 0; count of bases not matched to a gene: 3. The CDR3 sequence: CASSLVGGSSYNEQFF. CDR3 in DNA: TGCGCCAGCAGCTTGGTTGGCGGGAGCTCCTACAATGAGCAGTTCTTC.

The chain is built from TRBV10-3 and TRBJ1-1; D may be TRBD1 (6 bases). The CDR3 runs to 8 residues. Germline loops: CDR1 ENHRY, CDR2 SYGVKD. The CDR3 region has the DNA TGTGGGGGACACGAAGCTTTCTTT. It encodes CGGHEAFF.

This rearrangement joins TRBV10-3 to TRBJ2-7, with 7 nucleotides matching TRBD2. The CDR3 runs 16 residues. The V segment lost 0 bases and the J segment 5 bases; nucleotides outside the gene matches: 10. Per germline, CDR1 ENHRY and CDR2 SYGVKD. CDR3 nucleotides: TGTGCCATCAGTGAGTCGGTCCGCGGGGGATGGAACGAGCAGTACTTC. It encodes CAISESVRGGWNEQYF.

This clone was counted ten times or more. The chain employs TRBV20-1 and TRBJ2-2; TRBD2 matches at 12 bases. The CDR3 is 18 amino acids. In germline, CDR1 is DFQATT, CDR2 SNEGSKA (reference sequence). V was clipped by 3 bases and J by 4 bases; unmatched bases: 12. CDR3 DNA sequence: TGCAGTGCTAGTGGGTTCGCTAGCGGGAGGGGAGTCACCGGGGAGCTGTTTTTT. This encodes CSASGFASGRGVTGELFF.

The J gene is TRBJ1-1, the V gene TRBV7-9; D gene unclear. CDR1 SEHNR and CDR2 FQNEAQ come from the germline V gene (reference sequence). V was pared by 0 bases and J by 4 bases, with 9 bases between. This CDR3 has 14 residues. This CDR3 reads CASSLALRGTEAFF. In nucleotides, the CDR3 is TGTGCCAGCAGCTTAGCGCTACGGGGCACTGAAGCTTTCTTT.

The chain is built from TRBV7-8 and TRBJ1-2; D might be TRBD1 (5 bases). Trimming left V 0 bases short and J 5 bases short, with 13 bases between. This CDR3 comprises 15 residues. Germline CDR1 reads SGHVS; CDR2 reads FQNEAQ. As DNA, the CDR3 is TGTGCCAGCAGCTTAGCCCAGGGAGGAGGATATGGCTACACCTTC. This sequence encodes CASSLAQGGGYGYTF. Full variable domain (outside the CDR3, taken from reference TRBV7-8 and TRBJ1-2): GAGVSQSPRYKVAKRGQDVALRCDPISGHVSLFWYQQALGQGPEFLTYFQNEAQLDKSGLPSDRFFAERPEGSVSTLKIQRTQQEDSAVYLCASSLAQGGGYGYTFGSGTRLTVV.

The V and J genes are TRBV7-2 and TRBJ2-6; TRBD2 might be the D (5 bases). The V end lost 1 base, the J end lost 2 bases, and 6 bases lay between the germline ends. From germline, CDR1 is SGHTA and CDR2 FQGNSA. The CDR3 loop spans 15 amino acids. Here the CDR3 reads CASSLELAGANVLTF. Written as DNA, the CDR3 is TGTGCCAGCAGCTTAGAACTAGCTGGGGCCAACGTCCTGACTTTC.

Here the CDR3 reads CASSEGSFNKAFF. The CDR3 DNA reads TGTGCCAGCAGTGAAGGATCCTTTAACAAAGCTTTCTTT. This rearrangement joins TRBV2 to TRBJ1-1; D gene unclear. This CDR3 contains 13 residues. V was cut by 1 base and J by 9 bases, with 12 bases left in between. CDR1 and CDR2 (germline): SNHLY, FYNNEI. The entire variable domain, with the rest obtained from reference TRBV2 and TRBJ1-1, is as follows: EPEVTQTPSHQVTQMGQEVILRCVPISNHLYFYWYRQILGQKVEFLVSFYNNEISEKSEIFDDQFSVERPDGSNFTLKIRSTKLEDSAMYFCASSEGSFNKAFFGQGTRLTVV.

The chain has TRBV5-8 and TRBJ1-6; no definite D call. The CDR3 spans 19 residues. The V gene lost 4 bases and the J gene lost 0 bases, with 20 bases spanning the gap. Germline V CDR1 and CDR2: SGHTS, YDEGEE. The chain's CDR3 is CASSPRVSGVSSYNSPLHF. CDR3 nucleotides: TGTGCCAGCAGCCCCCGAGTATCGGGAGTGAGCTCCTATAATTCACCCCTCCACTTT.

The chain uses TRBV7-2 and TRBJ1-5; D not resolved. CDR3 length: 15 amino acids. Trimming cost V 1 base and J 4 bases, with 11 bases left between them. Germline CDR1 SGHTA, CDR2 FQGNSA. In nucleotides, the CDR3 is TGTGCCAGCAGCTTAGGAAGCGTTATGAATCAGCCCCAGCATTTT. This codes for CASSLGSVMNQPQHF.

This clone was picked up one time. This chain uses TRBV28 with TRBJ1-2, with 8 positions matching TRBD1. J lost 8 bases, V lost 6 bases, and 14 bases had no gene match. This CDR3 contains 15 residues. CDR1 and CDR2 from the germline V gene are MDHEN and SYDVKM. CDR3: CASRLSGGSFRGYTF. CDR3 nucleotide sequence: TGTGCCAGCAGGCTTTCAGGGGGCTCATTCCGGGGCTACACCTTC.

This chain links TRBV5-8 with TRBJ2-7, with D tentatively TRBD1 (5 bases). Trimming pared 2 bases from V and 5 bases from J, leaving 32 bases between. CDR1 is SGHTS and CDR2 is YDEGEE in the germline V gene. CDR3 length: 20 amino acids. The CDR3 here is CASSLYIFQGGWIPLNEQYF. CDR3 sequence (DNA): TGTGCCAGCAGCTTATATATTTTCCAGGGCGGTTGGATCCCCCTCAACGAGCAGTACTTC.

The chain combines TRBV5-1 with TRBJ1-2; TRBD1 agrees at 8 bases. With V trimmed by 4 bases and J by 9 bases, 14 bases remained unmatched. The CDR3 is 15 amino acids. Germline CDR1 SGHRS, CDR2 YFSETQ. CDR3 residues: CASSNRQGITFSYTF. DNA for the CDR3: TGCGCCAGCAGCAATAGACAGGGGATCACCTTTAGCTACACCTTC. The entire variable domain, with the rest obtained from reference TRBV5-1 and TRBJ1-2, is as follows: KAGVTQTPRYLIKTRGQQVTLSCSPISGHRSVSWYQQTPGQGLQFLFEYFSETQRNKGNFPGRFSGRQFSNSRSEMNVSTLELGDSALYLCASSNRQGITFSYTFGSGTRLTVV.

The gene calls are TRBV30 and TRBJ2-3; tentative D call: TRBD2 (5 bases). Deletions cut 0 bases from V and 4 bases from J, with 14 bases between. The germline V gene has CDR1 GTSNPN and CDR2 SVGIG (reference sequence). This CDR3 comprises 15 residues. The CDR3 sequence is CAWSVVGVGADTQYF. As DNA, the CDR3 is TGTGCCTGGAGTGTAGTCGGGGTTGGAGCAGATACGCAGTATTTT.

J is TRBJ2-3 and V is TRBV7-9; 10 bases match TRBD2. The CDR3 totals 15 residues. V lost 3 bases, J lost 5 bases, and 5 bases stayed unmatched. The germline gives CDR1 SEHNR, CDR2 FQNEAQ (reference sequence). The CDR3 is CASSLSSGSIDTQYF. For the CDR3, the DNA is TGTGCCAGCAGCTTGTCTAGCGGGAGTATAGATACGCAGTATTTT.

V and J are TRBV7-2 and TRBJ2-2; 12 nucleotides align to TRBD2. The CDR3 is 15 amino acids. With V trimmed by 3 bases and J by 4 bases, 0 bases remained unmatched. Germline-derived CDR1 and CDR2 are SGHTA and FQGNSA. This CDR3 is CASSLTSGSTGELFF. The CDR3 DNA follows: TGTGCCAGCAGCTTGACTAGCGGGAGCACCGGGGAGCTGTTTTTT.

Worth noting for this clone: At one of its ends the junction is not consistent with the germline gene, which may arise from a read error. V gene TRBV30 combines with J gene TRBJ2-7, with 9 bases aligning to TRBD1. CDR3 size: 13 residues. The V gene's germline CDR1 is GTSNPN and CDR2 SVGIG (reference sequence). In nucleotides, the CDR3 is TGTGCCTTTTACCCCCAACCCGGGACAGGGACTCTCTTC. Protein sequence: CAFYPQPGTGTLF. The whole variable domain, filled in from reference TRBV30 and TRBJ2-7, reads SQTIHQWPATLVQPVGSPLSLECTVEGTSNPNLYWYRQAAGRGLQLLFYSVGIGQISSEVPQNLSASRPQDRQFILSSKKLLLSDSGFYLCAFYPQPGTGTLFGPGTRLTVT.

The chain combines TRBV6-5 with TRBJ2-3; 8 bases map to TRBD2. The CDR3 spans 15 residues. The J segment lost 11 bases and the V segment lost 6 bases, leaving 16 bases of the junction unmatched. Germline assignment: CDR1 MNHEY and CDR2 SVGAGI. CDR3: CASSPWDGRGGGQYF. CDR3 bases: TGTGCCAGCAGCCCCTGGGACGGGAGGGGCGGGGGGCAGTATTTT.

The chain has TRBV4-1 and TRBJ1-4; 9 bases are shared with TRBD1. The CDR3 sequence is 19 residues long. Germline loops: CDR1 MGHRA, CDR2 YSYEKL. J was trimmed by 0 bases and V by 0 bases; bases with no gene match: 8. CDR3 residues: CASSQEGQGHRATNEKLFF. The CDR3 DNA sequence: TGCGCCAGCAGCCAAGAGGGACAGGGCCATCGGGCAACTAATGAAAAACTGTTTTTT.

The chain recombines TRBV27 with TRBJ1-5, with D tentatively TRBD1 (5 bases). Germline V lookup: CDR1 MNHEY, CDR2 SMNVEV (reference sequence). Between the trimmed V and J ends, which lost 3 bases and 2 bases, there was a span of 11 bases. The CDR3 sequence is 15 residues long. The CDR3 DNA sequence: TGTGCCAGCAGTTTCGGTCAGGGTCGCAATCAGCCCCAGCATTTT. This sequence encodes CASSFGQGRNQPQHF.